A selection of T cell receptor beta chains follows, all from one sample in a study of CXCR3-negative and CXCR3-positive naive CD8 T cells. TCRdb derives one entry per CDR3 protein from the 5' RACE reads, leaving out DNA. The sample table includes about 63,000 distinct CDR3 sequences. Sequencing was carried out using naive CXCR3+ CD8+ T cells from blood. These receptor sequences come from a human donor in good health. Some clones in this sample may be carry-over from other donors' samples. Both conserved end residues are part of each CDR3. Rows may omit the clone size; those that give it use once, few, many or a size class.

TRBJ2-3	.	TRBV2	CASSGGLAGDTDTQYF
TRBJ2-2	.	TRBV7-3	CASSNIAEGELFF
TRBJ2-3	.	TRBV29-1	CSVEYSTDTQYF
TRBJ2-7	.	TRBV20-1	CSASRWEEVDEQYF
TRBJ2-7	.	TRBV29-1	CSVERTDRPYEQYF
TRBJ2-1	.	TRBV28	CATAGYNEQFF
TRBJ2-7	.	TRBV13	CASSLTTWEVAFSEQYF
TRBJ2-7	.	TRBV12-3/TRBV12-4	CASSLSHGAGAYEQYF
TRBJ2-1	.	TRBV7-3	CASSLMSGAYNEQFF
TRBJ2-5	.	TRBV6-5	CASSPGGFLETQYF
TRBJ1-1	.	TRBV5-1	CASSLWGETEAFF
TRBJ2-2	.	TRBV28	CASSPEMRLNTGELFF
TRBJ2-1	.	TRBV28	CASSLSDRGSYNEQFF
TRBJ1-5	.	TRBV7-8	CASSLDRASNQPQHF
TRBJ1-1	.	TRBV6-2/TRBV6-3	CASSYTSSTAGDTEAFF
TRBJ2-2	.	TRBV18	CASSPPFGENTGELFF
TRBJ2-5	.	TRBV2	CASRAGGSRETQYF
TRBJ2-7	.	TRBV18	CASSPGQAEQYF
TRBJ1-5	.	TRBV12-3/TRBV12-4	CASRAREEGGQPQHF
TRBJ2-5	.	TRBV6-2/TRBV6-3	CASSQGLAGVQETQYF
TRBJ1-2	.	TRBV29-1	CSVEDLLGGASNYGYTF
TRBJ1-1	.	TRBV29-1	CSAGGTDEAFF
TRBJ2-1	.	TRBV29-1	CSGTTGSNEQFF
TRBJ1-1	medium-sized	TRBV6-5	CASSYGQTLEAFF
TRBJ2-7	.	TRBV5-6	CASSLAPGGSGYEQYF
TRBJ2-7	.	TRBV7-9	CASSPPDSGEQYF
TRBJ2-4	.	TRBV7-9	CASSTDYGGIQYF
TRBJ2-1	.	TRBV12-3/TRBV12-4	CASSLTTPGAEQFF
TRBJ2-7	.	TRBV27	CASSWGLDTLEQYF
TRBJ2-7	.	TRBV27	CASRQLGTSGSVYEQYF
TRBJ1-1	.	TRBV7-2	CASSWVTNMNTEAFF
TRBJ2-1	.	TRBV5-6	CASSFVLAGNEQFF
TRBJ2-7	.	TRBV7-8	CASSQTRLGEQYF
TRBJ2-7	.	TRBV29-1	CSVEGRQASEQYF
TRBJ2-1	.	TRBV5-1	CASSLADGKEQFF
TRBJ2-7	.	TRBV4-3	CASSQVRGSSYEQYF
TRBJ2-7	.	TRBV20-1	CSARRWGYEQYF
TRBJ2-7	.	TRBV6-6	CASIQTQGGPYEQYF
TRBJ1-6	.	TRBV7-2	CASSLIPSGSPLHF
TRBJ1-5	.	TRBV5-1	CASSWHRVNQPQHF
TRBJ2-7	.	TRBV29-1	CSVTGNFYYEQYF
TRBJ2-1	.	TRBV20-1	CSARDWGLAGDSYNEQFF
TRBJ2-3	.	TRBV27	CASSLPLPGAGKDTQYF
TRBJ2-2	.	TRBV6-2/TRBV6-3	CASSSMDRGDTGELFF
TRBJ2-1	.	TRBV29-1	CSVSSTGLAGGLDEQFF
TRBJ2-5	.	TRBV29-1	CSVEGTRETQYF
TRBJ2-2	.	TRBV29-1	CSALWDTGELFF
TRBJ2-7	.	TRBV12-3/TRBV12-4	CASSLARGSEQYF
TRBJ2-2	.	TRBV29-1	CSVYGGNTGELFF
TRBJ2-7	.	TRBV7-9	CASSPTLGLATYEQYF
TRBJ2-1	.	TRBV20-1	CSVPGQTAEQFF
TRBJ2-3	.	TRBV7-9	CASSLTGVHDTQYF
TRBJ2-2	.	TRBV7-6	CASREQATTGELFF
TRBJ2-3	.	TRBV7-9	CASSPPAADTQYF
TRBJ1-2	.	TRBV7-6	CASGLVQGEDNYGYTF
TRBJ2-1	.	TRBV29-1	CSVEGLSYNEQFF
TRBJ2-1	.	TRBV27	CASSLEWPSGGLSEQFF
TRBJ2-7	medium-sized	TRBV29-1	CSAQNGQSYEQYF
TRBJ2-2	.	TRBV7-3	CASSLNGDWVTGELFF
TRBJ2-3	.	TRBV28	CATDRATDTQYF